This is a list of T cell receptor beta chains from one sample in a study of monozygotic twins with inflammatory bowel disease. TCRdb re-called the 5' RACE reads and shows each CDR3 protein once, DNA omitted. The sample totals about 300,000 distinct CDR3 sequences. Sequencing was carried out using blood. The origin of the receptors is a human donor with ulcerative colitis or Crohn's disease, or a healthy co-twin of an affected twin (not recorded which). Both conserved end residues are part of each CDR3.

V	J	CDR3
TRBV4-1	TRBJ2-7	CASSHLSSTRYEQYF
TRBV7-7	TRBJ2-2	CATYSGRAGTGELFF
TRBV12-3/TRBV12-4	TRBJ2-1	CASSRSGGRNEQFF
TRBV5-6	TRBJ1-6	CASRRRALNSPLHF
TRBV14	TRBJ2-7	CASSQAGTLPRSSYEQYF
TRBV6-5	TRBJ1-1	CASSYASGQNTEAFF
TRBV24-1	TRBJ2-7	CATSDSGRDEQYF
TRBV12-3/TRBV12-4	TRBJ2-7	CASKRTGISYEQYF
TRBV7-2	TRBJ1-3	CASSLVWVASGNTIYF
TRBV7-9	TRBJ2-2	CASSLPPAQVGELFF
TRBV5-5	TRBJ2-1	CASSVRLARNEQFF
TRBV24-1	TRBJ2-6	CATSDWTGQTGANVLTF
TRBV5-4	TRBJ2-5	CASSLRDTQETQYF
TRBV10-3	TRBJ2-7	CAISGAGGSSYEQYF
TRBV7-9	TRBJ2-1	CASSPYKATGHDNEQFF
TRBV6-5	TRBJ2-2	CASSSGQHTGELFF
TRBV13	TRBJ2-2	CASSFPGVETGELFF
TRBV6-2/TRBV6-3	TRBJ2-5	CASSGDGPSETQYF
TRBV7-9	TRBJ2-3	CASSLHSGATDTQYF
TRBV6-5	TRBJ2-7	CASTLAGSYEQYF
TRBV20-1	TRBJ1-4	CSAVLGQLNEKLFF
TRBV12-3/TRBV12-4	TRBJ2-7	CASRDPGQGYEQYF
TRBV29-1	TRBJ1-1	CSVMARETNTEAFF
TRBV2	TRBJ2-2	CASSVGQGTGELFF
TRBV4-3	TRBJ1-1	CASSQDRGTEAFF
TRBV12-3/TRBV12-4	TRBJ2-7	CASTGLAREQYF
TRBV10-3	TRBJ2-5	CAIRTGQEETQYF
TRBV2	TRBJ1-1	CASSNRVNTEAFF
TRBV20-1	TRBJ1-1	CSASTGTPSLNTEAFF
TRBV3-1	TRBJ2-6	CASSQGRGSGANVLTF
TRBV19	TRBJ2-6	CASAYRGLRPGANVLTF
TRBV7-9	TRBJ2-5	CASSGPMETQYF
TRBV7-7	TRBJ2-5	CASSLGQGSQTQYF
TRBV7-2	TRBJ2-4	CAKGSAWGKENIQYF
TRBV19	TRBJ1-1	CASTGVKRGTEAFF
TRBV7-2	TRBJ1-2	CASSEQGLYGYTF
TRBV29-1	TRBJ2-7	CSVGTGSHEQYF
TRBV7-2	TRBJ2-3	CASSLAKVDTQYF
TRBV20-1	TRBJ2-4	CSARPELAIIKNIQYF
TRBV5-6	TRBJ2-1	CASSLFSVTPYNEQFF
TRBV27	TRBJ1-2	CASSSGQGYGYTF
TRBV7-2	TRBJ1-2	CASSEISVTPTIGYTF
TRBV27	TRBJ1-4	CASGFTGGSNEKLFF
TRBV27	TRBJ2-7	CASSYLTGTGSGSYEQYF
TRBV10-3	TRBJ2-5	CAIKPEISTETQYF
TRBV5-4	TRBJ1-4	CAASEGPEVKLFF
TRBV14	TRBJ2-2	CASSPRLAGELFF
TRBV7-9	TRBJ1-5	CASSLPGDSNQPQHF
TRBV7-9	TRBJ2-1	CASSLAPRGYNEQFF
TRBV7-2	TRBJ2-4	CASSLTRGKNIQYF
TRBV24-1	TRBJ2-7	CATSGPTGGIYEQYF
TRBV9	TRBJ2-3	CASSVERVVSGSTDTQYF
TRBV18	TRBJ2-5	CASSADIGLGETQYF